The source of this TCR beta chain is a study of blood T cell repertoires in COVID-19. The sample holds one count of this clone. Sequencing used immunoSEQ multiplex PCR; TCRdb keeps in-frame clones, though not all of them. This sample yields about 36,000 clones, of which more than 75% are seen a single time; around 15% belongs to the top ten. There are 15 residues in the CDR3. From germline, CDR1 is SGHRS and CDR2 YFSETQ. The V and J ends lost 0 bases and 1 base respectively, with 10 bases between them. This TCR derives from a man in his sixties or seventies with acute or convalescent COVID-19. Sequences were obtained from peripheral blood. This chain links TRBV5-1 with TRBJ2-5; possible D gene TRBD2, 6 bases. The DNA for the CDR3 is TGCGCCAGCAGCTTGGTCGCCGGGGGCCAAGAGACCCAGTACTTC. Amino acids: CASSLVAGGQETQYF.